This is a list of T cell receptor beta chains from one sample in a study of blood T cell repertoires in COVID-19. The table came from immunoSEQ multiplex PCR; TCRdb's copy has only in-frame clones and leaves some out. The top ten clones hold approximately 5.7% of a sample with about 120,000 clones, roughly 74% of them seen once. Sequencing used peripheral blood. The source of these receptors is a man in his 60s with acute or convalescent COVID-19. CDR3s include the opening cysteine and the closing phenylalanine or tryptophan. Some rows have no size entry. The others give once, few or many, or a class for an expanded clone.

clone_size v_call cdr3_aa
few TRBV19 CASSIQGENTEAFF
- TRBV28 CASTPPRIQNIQYF
- TRBV5-1 CASSLVAGNTEAFF
- TRBV4-2 CASSSGLAGDEQFF
- TRBV19 CASSRAGEQPQHF
- TRBV6-1 CASSEARLTSPLHF
- TRBV18 CASSPDSLVYEQYF
- TRBV14 CASAGVAGDTGELFF
few TRBV11-3 CASSSTGTRSSYEQYF
- TRBV7-7 CASSARLREKLFF
- TRBV9 CASSVALAGEKDTQYF
- TRBV19 CASSSRDRVHEQYF
- TRBV7-9 CASRLPSGQETQYF
- TRBV5-1 CASSLAGGSTDTQYF
- TRBV11-3 CASSSLAAQFF
- TRBV7-8 CASSPPLAGGAENEQFF
- TRBV27 CASSLNSIGTGRITEAFF
- TRBV6-4 CASSDLRQLNTEAFF
- TRBV7-8 CASSLLGLAGGLVSYNEQFF
many TRBV5-4 CASPQGNSPLHF
- TRBV24-1 CATSDLGGSYNEQFF
few TRBV29-1 CSARSGGRAKNIQYF
- TRBV19 CASTDRKNQPQHF
once TRBV3-1/TRBV3-2 CASSQRLAGGETQYF
- TRBV4-1 CASSQASLAGLETQYF
- TRBV6-5 CASRTTDSYTEAFF
few TRBV5-8 CASSRRGSWGDTIYF